What follows are 23 T cell receptor beta chains derived from one specimen sequenced in a study of T cells of healthy individuals. TCRdb used MiXCR to reprocess the 5' RACE reads, holding one entry per CDR3 protein. The data contain about 40,000 distinct CDR3 sequences, 4.5% of them singletons. The receptors derive from a human donor in good health.

This clonotype was detected only a few times. The rearrangement links TRBV20-1 to TRBJ2-3; no clear D gene. Germline CDR1 reads DFQATT; CDR2 reads SNEGSKA (reference sequence). This CDR3 spans 13 amino acids. Trimming took 6 bases from V and 0 from J, leaving 10 bases between them. The chain's CDR3 is CSAHESSTDTQYF. As DNA, the CDR3 is TGCAGTGCGCACGAATCTAGCACAGATACGCAGTATTTT.

In its sample, this clonotype was seen many times. The CDR3, as DNA: TGTGCCAGCAGGCGGACAGGGGAAGCTTTCTTT. Encoded protein: CASRRTGEAFF. V gene TRBV12-3 or TRBV12-4 combines with J gene TRBJ1-1; 8 bases are a match to TRBD1. The CDR3 sequence is 11 residues long. Trimming took 6 bases from V and 8 from J; bases not matched to a gene: 2.

This chain uses TRBV11-2 with TRBJ1-1, with D possibly matching TRBD1 (5 bases). Germline values: CDR1 SGHAT, CDR2 FQNNGV. The CDR3 is made up of 13 amino acids. V was trimmed by 0 bases and J by 3 bases, leaving 5 bases between them. The CDR3 DNA follows: TGTGCCAGCAGCTTAGACAGGGACACTGAAGCTTTCTTT. This sequence encodes CASSLDRDTEAFF.

The chain is built from TRBV10-3 and TRBJ2-1, with D perhaps being TRBD1 or TRBD2 (5 bases each). The germline V gene has CDR1 ENHRY and CDR2 SYGVKD. V lost 10 bases, J lost 7 bases, and 20 bases lay in between. The CDR3 spans 14 residues. The DNA of the CDR3 is TGTGCCACGTCCCCCGGGGCCCATGGGAATGAGCAGTTCTTC. Residues: CATSPGAHGNEQFF.

This clonotype was recorded many times. The J gene is TRBJ2-1, the V gene TRBV6-6, with a weak D call TRBD2 (6 bases). The CDR3 has 13 amino acids. The germline V gene encodes CDR1 MNHNY and CDR2 SVGAGI (reference sequence). V lost 10 bases and J 5 bases, leaving 15 bases between the germline ends. The CDR3 loop reads CATEGGTNNEQFF. The CDR3 bases are TGTGCCACCGAGGGCGGGACCAACAATGAGCAGTTCTTC.

This chain links TRBV4-2 with TRBJ1-2; D unresolved. The germline V and J ends were trimmed by 4 bases and 4 bases, with 16 bases remaining between them. From germline, CDR1 is LGHNA and CDR2 YNFKEQ. This CDR3 spans 15 amino acids. The CDR3 bases are TGTGCCAGCAGCCCGACACCAACGGAGAGCTATGGCTACACCTTC. Its translation: CASSPTPTESYGYTF.

This clonotype has at least ten counts. The CDR3 nucleotides read TGTGCCAGCAGTGGTTTAGGGAAGGGGGTACACGAGCAGTACTTC. It codes for CASSGLGKGVHEQYF. The rearrangement links TRBV2 to TRBJ2-7, with D tentatively TRBD1 (6 bases). CDR1 and CDR2 from the germline V gene are SNHLY and FYNNEI. The CDR3 length is 15 residues. V gave up 4 bases and J gave up 5 bases, with 18 bases separating them.

This clonotype was counted at least ten times. The chain couples TRBV13 to TRBJ1-2, with D unclear. Germline V gene data show CDR1 as PRHDT and CDR2 as FYEKMQ (reference sequence). V was cut by 2 bases and J by 4 bases, with 17 bases left in between. This CDR3 is 16 amino acids long. CDR3 sequence (DNA): TGTGCCAGCAGCTTATCCGGTGGTACCGGGTCCTATGGCTACACCTTC. Protein sequence: CASSLSGGTGSYGYTF. Supplemented by reference TRBV13 and TRBJ1-2, the full variable domain reads AAGVIQSPRHLIKEKRETATLKCYPIPRHDTVYWYQQGPGQDPQFLISFYEKMQSDKGSIPDRFSAQQFSDYHSELNMSSLELGDSALYFCASSLSGGTGSYGYTFGSGTRLTVV.

This clonotype was detected many times. The J gene is TRBJ2-3, the V gene TRBV6-6; a weak D match, TRBD1 (6 bases). V was pared by 2 bases and J by 3 bases, with 15 bases between. The CDR3 sequence is 16 residues long. Looked up from germline, CDR1 is MNHNY and CDR2 is SVGAGI (reference sequence). The CDR3 DNA follows: TGTGCCAGCAGTTACGCAGGGGCGAAGGTGACAGATACGCAGTATTTT. Amino acids: CASSYAGAKVTDTQYF.

This clonotype was found many times. The gene calls are TRBV7-8 and TRBJ1-1, with D possibly TRBD1 on 6 matching bases. Trimming cost V 7 bases and J 6 bases, with 15 bases left between them. Germline V CDR1 and CDR2: SGHVS, FQNEAQ. The length of the CDR3 is 13 residues. The CDR3, as DNA: TGTGCCAGCATTCGAGCAGGGGACGCTGAAGCTTTCTTT. This encodes CASIRAGDAEAFF. The entire variable domain, with the rest obtained from reference TRBV7-8 and TRBJ1-1, is as follows: GAGVSQSPRYKVAKRGQDVALRCDPISGHVSLFWYQQALGQGPEFLTYFQNEAQLDKSGLPSDRFFAERPEGSVSTLKIQRTQQEDSAVYLCASIRAGDAEAFFGQGTRLTVV.

This clonotype has a count of ten or more. The chain employs TRBV4-3 and TRBJ2-7, with 8 bases matching TRBD2. The CDR3 covers 15 residues. Germline CDR1 LGHNA, CDR2 YSLEER. V was clipped by 4 bases and J by 0 bases; unmatched bases: 5. For the CDR3, the DNA is TGCGCCAGCAGCCCCTATAGCGGGAACTCCTACGAGCAGTACTTC. Translated, it gives CASSPYSGNSYEQYF.

Concerning this clonotype itself: Relative to the germline gene, one junction end is altered; a read error may explain this. The chain has TRBV3-1 and TRBJ2-7; possible D gene TRBD1, 5 bases. Germline loops: CDR1 LGHDT, CDR2 YNNKEL (reference sequence). This CDR3 has 14 amino acids. The DNA for the CDR3 is TGTGCCAGCAGCCCCTTGGGGCAGACCTACGGGCAGTACTTC. This encodes CASSPLGQTYGQYF.

The V gene is TRBV19, the J gene TRBJ2-1, with D possibly TRBD1 on 5 matching bases. CDR1 is LNHDA and CDR2 is SQIVND in the germline V gene (reference sequence). Trimming took off 3 bases at V and 7 bases at J, with 16 bases between the two ends. This CDR3 has 15 amino acids. The CDR3 DNA reads as TGTGCCAGTAGTATCACGGTTACAGGTTTAAATGAGCAGTTCTTC. The encoded protein is CASSITVTGLNEQFF.

The chain is built from TRBV9 and TRBJ2-1; 7 bases align to TRBD2. CDR3 length: 14 residues. Trimming took 0 bases from V and 5 from J; bases not matched to a gene: 2. Germline V gene sequence: CDR1 SGDLS, CDR2 YYNGEE. The CDR3 is CASSVGGGDNEQFF. The CDR3 nucleotides read TGTGCCAGCAGCGTAGGCGGGGGAGACAATGAGCAGTTCTTC.

This clonotype was counted many times. The V and J genes are TRBV5-1 and TRBJ1-2; 9 bases match TRBD1. Germline V gene lookup returns CDR1 SGHRS and CDR2 YFSETQ. The CDR3 spans 14 residues. The V and J ends lost 7 bases and 7 bases, in that order; junction bases with no gene match: 11. The CDR3 sequence: CASGPGQGRSGYTF. In DNA form, the CDR3 reads TGCGCCAGCGGCCCCGGACAGGGGAGAAGTGGCTACACCTTC.

About this clonotype itself: Given a much more abundant clone one base away, this may be a read error. The rearrangement links TRBV19 to TRBJ2-3; unclear D gene. The germline CDR1 and CDR2 sequences are LNHDA and SQIVND (reference sequence). The V gene lost 1 base and the J gene lost 11 bases, with 10 bases spanning the gap. The CDR3 sequence is 12 residues long. The chain's CDR3 is CASSIGNIRQYF. CDR3 DNA: TGTGCCAGTAGTATAGGGAACATAAGGCAGTATTTT.

In this sample, this clonotype turned up many times. V usage is TRBV20-1 and J usage is TRBJ1-1, with D possibly matching TRBD1 (6 bases). This CDR3 is 14 amino acids long. Germline CDR1 DFQATT, CDR2 SNEGSKA (reference sequence). Trimming left V 0 bases short and J 1 base short, with 9 bases between. The CDR3 spells CSARDQGTNTEAFF. The CDR3, as DNA: TGCAGTGCTAGAGACCAGGGGACGAACACTGAAGCTTTCTTT.

This clonotype has ten or more counts. The V call is TRBV12-3 or TRBV12-4, the J call TRBJ1-1; 7 bases are a match to TRBD1. V was clipped by 6 bases and J by 7 bases; unmatched bases: 8. The CDR3 is made up of 13 amino acids. CDR3: CASSSDRLSEAFF. Written as DNA, the CDR3 is TGTGCCAGCAGCTCGGACAGGTTAAGTGAAGCTTTCTTT.

This clonotype was seen only a few times. The rearrangement uses TRBV2 and TRBJ2-3, with D tentatively TRBD2 (5 bases). The CDR3 loop spans 15 amino acids. The V gene lost 4 bases and the J gene lost 4 bases, with 15 bases spanning the gap. Germline V CDR1 and CDR2: SNHLY, FYNNEI. The CDR3 coding sequence is TGTGCCAGCAGTGCGGAGGCGGCCGCGGCAGATACGCAGTATTTT. Protein product: CASSAEAAAADTQYF.

This clonotype was observed many times. J is TRBJ2-3 and V is TRBV18; 10 nucleotides align to TRBD1. The CDR3 is 15 amino acids. In germline, CDR1 is KGHSH, CDR2 LQKENI. V dropped 0 bases and J dropped 4; count of bases not matched to a gene: 1. CDR3 nucleotides: TGTGCCAGCTCACCACCCGACAGGGGGCCAGATACGCAGTATTTT. It specifies CASSPPDRGPDTQYF.

This clonotype occurred many times. The chain has TRBV12-3 or TRBV12-4 and TRBJ2-1; D gene ambiguous. Trimming removed 7 bases at V and 10 bases at J, with 14 bases between. The CDR3 extends over 12 amino acids. The CDR3 here is CASTTPLREQFF. CDR3 in DNA: TGTGCCAGCACAACTCCATTAAGGGAGCAGTTCTTC.

At least ten counts were recorded for this clonotype. The genes are TRBV20-1 and TRBJ2-5; TRBD1 agrees at 10 bases. The CDR3 covers 14 residues. The germline V gene has CDR1 DFQATT and CDR2 SNEGSKA (reference sequence). J lost 3 bases, V lost 3 bases, and 4 bases had no gene match. The DNA of the CDR3 is TGCAGTGCTAGCGCCGGGACAGGGGAAGAGACCCAGTACTTC. Protein: CSASAGTGEETQYF.

This clonotype has at least ten counts. This chain connects TRBV7-9 to TRBJ1-5; TRBD1 might be the D (5 bases). Germline values: CDR1 SEHNR, CDR2 FQNEAQ (reference sequence). The germline V and J ends were trimmed by 2 bases and 6 bases, with 11 bases remaining between them. The CDR3 has 14 residues. CDR3 sequence reads: CASSLSLGTQPQHF. The CDR3 DNA sequence: TGTGCCAGCAGCTTATCCCTGGGGACTCAGCCCCAGCATTTT.